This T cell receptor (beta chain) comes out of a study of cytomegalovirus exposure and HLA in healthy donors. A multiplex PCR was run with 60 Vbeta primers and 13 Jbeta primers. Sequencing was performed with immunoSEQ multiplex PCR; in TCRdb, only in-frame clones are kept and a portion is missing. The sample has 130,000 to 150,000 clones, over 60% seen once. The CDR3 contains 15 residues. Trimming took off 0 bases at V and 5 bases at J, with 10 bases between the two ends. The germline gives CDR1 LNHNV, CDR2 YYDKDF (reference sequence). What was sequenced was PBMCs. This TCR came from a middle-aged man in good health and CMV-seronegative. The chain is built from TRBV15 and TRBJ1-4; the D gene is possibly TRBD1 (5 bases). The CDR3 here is CATSRDRSGNEKLFF. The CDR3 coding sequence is TGTGCCACCAGCAGAGATAGGTCAGGGAATGAAAAACTGTTTTTT.